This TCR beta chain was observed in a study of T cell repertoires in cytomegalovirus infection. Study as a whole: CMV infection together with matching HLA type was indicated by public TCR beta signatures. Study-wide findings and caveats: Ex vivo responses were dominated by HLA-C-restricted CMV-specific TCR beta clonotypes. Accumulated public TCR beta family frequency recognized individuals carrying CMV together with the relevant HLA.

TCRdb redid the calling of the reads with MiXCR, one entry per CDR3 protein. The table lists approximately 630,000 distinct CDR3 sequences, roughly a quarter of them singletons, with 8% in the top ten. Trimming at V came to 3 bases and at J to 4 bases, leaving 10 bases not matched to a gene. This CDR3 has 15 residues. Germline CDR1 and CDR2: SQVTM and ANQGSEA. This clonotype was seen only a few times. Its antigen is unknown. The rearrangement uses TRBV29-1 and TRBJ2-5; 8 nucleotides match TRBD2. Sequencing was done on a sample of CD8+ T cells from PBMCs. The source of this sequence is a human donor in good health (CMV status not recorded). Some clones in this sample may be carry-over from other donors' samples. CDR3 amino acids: CSVETGTRFGETQYF. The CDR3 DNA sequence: TGCAGCGTTGAGACCGGGACTAGGTTTGGAGAGACCCAGTACTTC.